This T cell receptor (beta chain) is from a study of OX40 agonist ivuxolimab in advanced cancers. Looking at the study overall: Partial responses occurred in three patients (one hepatocellular carcinoma, two cutaneous melanoma).

Germline loops: CDR1 MNHNY, CDR2 SVGAGI (reference sequence). With 6 bases removed from V and 1 base from J, the gap between germline ends came to 7 bases. The CDR3 consists of 12 residues. Assay: immunoSEQ multiplex PCR; the TCRdb copy retains only in-frame clones and omits some. Seen here are fewer than 85,000 clones, about 92% observed once, and the top ten hold roughly a tenth. The receptor was isolated from an adult with an advanced solid tumor such as melanoma, head and neck, liver or kidney cancer. The source material was CD4+ or CD8+ T cells sorted from blood, sampled in a trial of the OX40 agonist ivuxolimab. The chain recombines TRBV6-6 with TRBJ2-7, with D perhaps TRBD2 (6 bases). CDR3 bases: TGTGCCAGCAGACGGGGGTCCTACGAGCAGTACTTC. It yields the protein CASRRGSYEQYF.